This is a list of T cell receptor beta chains from one sample in a study of blood T cell repertoires in COVID-19. Here immunoSEQ multiplex PCR was the method, and the copy in TCRdb shows in-frame clones only, minus some. The data show 100,000 to 130,000 clones, with less than 75% seen just once and 1.5% to 2% held by the top ten. Material for sequencing was peripheral blood. The receptors were sampled from a woman aged 40 to 49 with acute or convalescent COVID-19. CDR3s include the opening cysteine and the closing phenylalanine or tryptophan. D genes are given only for firm matches. Where a row states a size, it is once, few, many or the class of an expanded clone; other rows omit it.

>14|.|TRBV6-1|TRBJ1-6|.
TGTGCCAGCAGTGAGACAGGCACTAATTCACCCCTCCACTTT
CASSETGTNSPLHF
>18|.|TRBV19|TRBJ2-1|TRBD2
TGTGCCAGTAGTCCCCCGGGAAGTAGCGGGGGCACCTACAATGAGCAGTTCTTC
CASSPPGSSGGTYNEQFF
>13|.|TRBV7-9|TRBJ1-2|.
TGTGCCAGCAGCCCCGAGGGCGTACGTGGCTACACCTTC
CASSPEGVRGYTF
>15|.|TRBV6-2/TRBV6-3|TRBJ1-5|.
TGTGCCAGCAGTTACTTGGGGCTTAGCAATCAGCCCCAGCATTTT
CASSYLGLSNQPQHF
>15|many|TRBV4-1|TRBJ1-6|TRBD1
TGCGCCAGCAGCCATGACAGGGAGGACGGTTCACCCCTCCACTTT
CASSHDREDGSPLHF
>14|.|TRBV5-6|TRBJ1-2|TRBD1
TGTGCCAGCAGCTCCAGGACAGGGATAAGTGGCTACACCTTC
CASSSRTGISGYTF
>15|.|TRBV10-3|TRBJ1-6|TRBD1
TGTGCCACGAGGACAGGGGGCACGGAGGATTCACCCCTCCACTTT
CATRTGGTEDSPLHF
>16|once|TRBV28|TRBJ1-1|.
TGTGCCAGCAGTTGGGCCGGGGACTTACTGAACACTGAAGCTTTCTTT
CASSWAGDLLNTEAFF
>12|.|TRBV7-9|TRBJ1-1|.
TGTGCCACACAGACAATGAACACTGAAGCTTTCTTT
CATQTMNTEAFF
>14|.|TRBV28|TRBJ1-6|TRBD1
TGTGCCAGCAGCCTGGACAGGTATAATTCACCCCTCCACTTT
CASSLDRYNSPLHF
>15|few|TRBV11-2|TRBJ2-3|TRBD2
TGTGCCAGCACCGAGCGGGGGGGGGCCCCGGAAACGCAGTATTTT
CASTERGGAPETQYF
>16|.|TRBV9|TRBJ2-7|TRBD2
TGTGCCAGCAGCGTATACGACCGGGGGGGCCTTTACGAGCAGTACTTC
CASSVYDRGGLYEQYF
>16|.|TRBV5-1|TRBJ2-7|TRBD2
TGCGCCAGCAGCTTCCGCGGGACTAGCCTTGGGAACGAGCAGTACTTC
CASSFRGTSLGNEQYF
>14|.|TRBV3-1/TRBV3-2|TRBJ2-1|.
TGTGCCAGCAGCCAGTCCCCTAAGAGGAATGAGCAGTTCTTC
CASSQSPKRNEQFF
>14|.|TRBV6-5|TRBJ1-1|.
TGTGCCAGCAGTTACTCGGGGGCGGGCACTGAAGCTTTCTTT
CASSYSGAGTEAFF
>14|.|TRBV6-5|TRBJ1-2|TRBD1
TGTGCCAGCAGTCCAGGGGGAACTGACTATGGCTACACCTTC
CASSPGGTDYGYTF
>15|.|TRBV30|TRBJ2-5|.
TGTGCCTGGAGCTTTAAGGGGCTAGACCAAGAGACCCAGTACTTC
CAWSFKGLDQETQYF
>13|.|TRBV7-3|TRBJ1-2|.
TGTGCCAGCAGCGGCAAGGACAGCTATGGCTACACCTTC
CASSGKDSYGYTF
>13|.|TRBV5-1|TRBJ2-5|.
TGCGCCAGCAGCCCTTCAGTGCGGGAGACCCAGTACTTC
CASSPSVRETQYF
>14|few|TRBV28|TRBJ2-7|.
TGTGCCAGCAGCTCGACCTCTAGATTATACGAGCAGTACTTC
CASSSTSRLYEQYF
>13|.|TRBV12-3/TRBV12-4|TRBJ1-5|.
TGTGCCAGCAGTTCCAGCAGGAGGGAGCCCCAGCATTTT
CASSSSRREPQHF
>16|.|TRBV2|TRBJ1-1|.
TGTGCCAGCACTTACGGACGCCTGGGAGTGAACACTGAAGCTTTCTTT
CASTYGRLGVNTEAFF
>15|.|TRBV7-3|TRBJ2-5|TRBD2
TGTGCCAGCAGCCCTAGCGGGGGTAGGGAAGAGACCCAGTACTTC
CASSPSGGREETQYF
>17|.|TRBV5-4|TRBJ2-7|.
TGTGCCAGCAGCCTAGGGTTTCGGGGTTCGGGCTCCTACGAGCAGTACTTC
CASSLGFRGSGSYEQYF
>12|few|TRBV15|TRBJ1-4|TRBD1
TGTGCCACCGGGACAGCAACTCGTGAACTGTTTTTT
CATGTATRELFF
>13|few|TRBV6-5|TRBJ1-6|.
TGTGCCGTGGGGAGGGAACTTAATTCACCCCTCCACTTT
CAVGRELNSPLHF